This T cell receptor beta chain was profiled in a study of vaccination effects on CD4 cells after COVID-19. Study-level points and caveats: Early post-infection timepoints were absent, and convalescent patients were few.

Subsequent to roughly 9 days of culture, CD4+ T cells were isolated. Half-medium changes using IL-2 medium occurred on days 3 and 7. Produced via immunoSEQ multiplex PCR; TCRdb's table is partial and in-frame only. Seen here are tens of thousands of clones, about 74% observed once, and the top ten hold approximately 9%. The ends were cut back, 1 base at V and 6 bases at J, with 14 bases in the middle. The CDR3 has 14 residues. Germline CDR1 reads SGHTS; CDR2 reads YDEGEE. A remark on this clone: Its antigen is undetermined.

This sample comprised CD4+ T cells from PBMCs cultured without peptide, obtained before COVID-19 vaccination. The chain carries TRBV5-8 and TRBJ2-7; D may be TRBD1 (7 bases). This clonotype was obtained from a human donor who had a prior SARS-CoV-2 infection. This CDR3 reads CASSLLAGGGEQYF. In DNA form, the CDR3 reads TGTGCCAGCAGCTTGCTGGCAGGGGGAGGCGAGCAGTACTTC.